Below, 10 T cell receptor beta chains from the same sample are listed, as sequenced in a study of blood T cell repertoires in COVID-19 (dated by TCRdb to the early 2020s). The library was built by means of the immunoSEQ multiplex PCR assay. Sourced from immuneACCESS, this table was stored by TCRdb with only in-frame sequences that have V and J called. A share of the clones is absent; for the studies checked, an unresolved V gene accounts for under half, and the remainder has no known explanation. This sample has about 210,000 clones in its table, and approximately 91% of those were observed once. The top ten hold around 0.72% of the sample. The sequencing sample was made of peripheral blood. All receptors derive from a man aged 35 to 55 with acute or convalescent COVID-19.

The rearrangement joins TRBV24-1 to TRBJ1-1; possibly TRBD1 for D (5 bases). Trimming took off 4 bases at V and 1 base at J, with 9 bases between the two ends. CDR1 is KGHDR, CDR2 SFDVKD, per germline. This CDR3 has 14 residues. In nucleotides, the CDR3 is TGTGCCACCAGTGACGGCAGGGAGAACACTGAAGCTTTCTTT. Residues: CATSDGRENTEAFF.

The chain combines TRBV29-1 with TRBJ2-3, with a tentative D call TRBD2 (6 bases). CDR1 and CDR2 from the germline V gene are SQVTM and ANQGSEA. There are 13 residues in the CDR3. V shed 4 bases and J shed 6 bases, with 14 bases lying between them. The CDR3 nucleotides read TGCAGCGTTGCAGCGGGTGGGGGGGATACGCAGTATTTT. It specifies CSVAAGGGDTQYF.

The count of this clone is one. The chain is built from TRBV3-1 (or the pseudogene TRBV3-2) and TRBJ2-3, with D perhaps TRBD2 (6 bases). The CDR3 has 14 amino acids. V was shortened by 1 base and J by 9 bases, with 14 bases between the two germline ends. Germline V lookup: CDR1 LGHDT, CDR2 YNNKEL (reference sequence). The CDR3 loop reads CASSQGTGLGTQYF. DNA of the CDR3: TGTGCCAGCAGCCAAGGGACGGGACTCGGGACGCAGTATTTT.

The chain is built from TRBV7-2 and TRBJ1-5, with 9 bases lining up with TRBD1. The CDR3 consists of 16 residues. Losses at the gene ends were 0 bases for V and 6 bases for J; bases not matched to a gene: 6. The germline V gene encodes CDR1 SGHTA and CDR2 FQGNSA. The CDR3 nucleotides are TGTGCCAGCAGCTTAGCGGGACAGGGACTCGGTCAGCCCCAGCATTTT. Its protein product is CASSLAGQGLGQPQHF.

The rearrangement links TRBV30 to TRBJ1-3; maybe TRBD1 (6 bases). The CDR3 contains 13 residues. Germline V gene lookup returns CDR1 GTSNPN and CDR2 SVGIG (reference sequence). Deletions cut 3 bases from V and 2 bases from J, with 8 bases between. The CDR3 DNA follows: TGTGCCTGGAGCAGGGGTCCTGGAAACACCATATATTTT. Amino acid sequence: CAWSRGPGNTIYF. The variable domain in full, completed from reference TRBV30 and TRBJ1-3, reads SQTIHQWPATLVQPVGSPLSLECTVEGTSNPNLYWYRQAAGRGLQLLFYSVGIGQISSEVPQNLSASRPQDRQFILSSKKLLLSDSGFYLCAWSRGPGNTIYFGEGSWLTVV.

As DNA, the CDR3 is TGTGCCAGCAGCTTAGCGCGGGTTGAAGCTTTCTTT. Encoded protein: CASSLARVEAFF. The chain employs TRBV7-2 and TRBJ1-1, with no clear D. V lost 0 bases, J lost 7 bases, and 6 bases lay in between. The CDR3 length is 12 residues. The V gene's germline CDR1 is SGHTA and CDR2 FQGNSA.

The rearrangement uses TRBV12-3 or TRBV12-4 and TRBJ1-1; D remains ambiguous. CDR3 length: 12 residues. Trimming shortened V by 2 bases and J by 2 bases, and 3 bases separated the two germline ends. Here the CDR3 reads CASSLQNTEAFF. CDR3 DNA: TGTGCCAGCAGTTTACAAAACACTGAAGCTTTCTTT.

The sample holds one count of this clone. The chain carries TRBV19 and TRBJ1-2, with 10 positions matching TRBD1. Germline loops: CDR1 LNHDA, CDR2 SQIVND (reference sequence). The CDR3 has 19 residues. V gave up 3 bases and J gave up 1 base; unmatched junction bases: 14. The CDR3 spells CASSIRFGTGATLNYGYTF. The CDR3 region has the DNA TGTGCCAGTAGTATTCGATTTGGGACAGGGGCGACCCTTAACTATGGCTACACCTTC.

The V and J genes are TRBV6-5 and TRBJ2-6; weak D call: TRBD1 (5 bases). The CDR3 covers 15 residues. Per the germline V gene, CDR1 is MNHEY and CDR2 is SVGAGI. V was trimmed by 2 bases and J by 2 bases, leaving 7 bases between them. The CDR3 reads CASSYEGAGANVLTF. The CDR3 bases are TGTGCCAGCAGTTACGAAGGGGCTGGGGCCAACGTCCTGACTTTC.

This clone showed up just once. The chain recombines TRBV7-2 with TRBJ2-3; D is unresolved. CDR3 size: 14 residues. Germline V lookup: CDR1 SGHTA, CDR2 FQGNSA. V lost 3 bases and J lost 0, with 7 bases in between. DNA of the CDR3: TGTGCCAGCAGCTTCGTGGAGAGCACAGATACGCAGTATTTT. This encodes CASSFVESTDTQYF.